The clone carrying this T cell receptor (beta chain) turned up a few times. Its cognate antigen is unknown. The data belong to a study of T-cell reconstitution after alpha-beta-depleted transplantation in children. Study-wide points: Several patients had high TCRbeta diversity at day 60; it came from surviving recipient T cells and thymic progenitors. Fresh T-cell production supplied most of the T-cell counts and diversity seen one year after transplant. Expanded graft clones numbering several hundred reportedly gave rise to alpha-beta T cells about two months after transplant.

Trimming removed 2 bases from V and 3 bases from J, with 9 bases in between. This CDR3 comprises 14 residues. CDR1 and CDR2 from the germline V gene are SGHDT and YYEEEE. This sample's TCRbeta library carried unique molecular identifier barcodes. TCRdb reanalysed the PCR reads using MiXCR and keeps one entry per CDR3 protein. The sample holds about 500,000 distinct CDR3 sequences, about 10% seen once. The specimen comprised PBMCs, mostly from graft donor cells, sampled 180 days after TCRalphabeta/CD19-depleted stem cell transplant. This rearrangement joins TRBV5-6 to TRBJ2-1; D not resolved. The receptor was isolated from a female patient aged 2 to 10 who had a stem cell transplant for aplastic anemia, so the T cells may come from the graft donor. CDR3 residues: CASSLGPFYNEQFF. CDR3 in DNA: TGTGCCAGCAGCTTAGGACCATTCTACAATGAGCAGTTCTTC.